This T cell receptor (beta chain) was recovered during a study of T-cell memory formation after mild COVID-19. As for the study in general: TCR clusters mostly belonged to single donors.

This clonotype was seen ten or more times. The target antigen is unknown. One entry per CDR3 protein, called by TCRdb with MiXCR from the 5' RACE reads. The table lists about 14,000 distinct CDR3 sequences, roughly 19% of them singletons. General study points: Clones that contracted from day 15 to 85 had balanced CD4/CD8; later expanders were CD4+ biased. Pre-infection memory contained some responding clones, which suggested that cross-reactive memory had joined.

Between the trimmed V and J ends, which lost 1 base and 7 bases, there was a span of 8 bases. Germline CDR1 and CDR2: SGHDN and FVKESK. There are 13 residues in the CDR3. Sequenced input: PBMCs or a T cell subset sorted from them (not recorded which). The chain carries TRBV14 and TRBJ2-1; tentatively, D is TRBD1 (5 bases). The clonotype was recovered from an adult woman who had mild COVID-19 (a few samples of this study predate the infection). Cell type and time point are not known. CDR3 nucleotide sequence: TGTGCCAGCAGCCAAGTAGCAGGGAATGAGCAGTTCTTC. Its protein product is CASSQVAGNEQFF.